This is a list of T cell receptor beta chains from one sample in a study of cytomegalovirus exposure and HLA in healthy donors. Profiling relied on immunoSEQ multiplex PCR, and the TCRdb table lists in-frame clones only, not all of them. The sample comprises over 200,000 clones, 90% of which are singletons, and 3% to 3.5% rests with the top ten. Sequencing was carried out using PBMCs. The receptors were sampled from a woman aged 30 to 39 in good health and CMV-seronegative. Each CDR3 is given with its conserved first and last residue. D genes are given only for firm matches. Size is omitted from some rows. Given values are once, few, many or a class for expanded clones.

TRBJ1-4 | NA | NA | TRBV2 | CASSGIGQEKLFF | TGTGCCAGCAGTGGAATCGGACAAGAAAAACTGTTTTTT
TRBJ2-2 | TRBD2 | NA | TRBV2 | CASSGSSGRAVRNTGELFF | TGTGCCAGCAGTGGGTCTAGCGGGAGGGCCGTTAGAAACACCGGGGAGCTGTTTTTT
TRBJ2-2 | NA | NA | TRBV7-9 | CASSLATGELFF | TGTGCCAGCAGCTTGGCCACCGGGGAGCTGTTTTTT
TRBJ2-7 | TRBD2 | NA | TRBV11-3 | CASSSKTSGRNEQYF | TGTGCCAGCAGCTCCAAGACTAGCGGGAGGAACGAGCAGTACTTC
TRBJ2-7 | NA | NA | TRBV30 | CAWSESTYEQYF | TGTGCCTGGAGCGAATCAACCTACGAGCAGTACTTC
TRBJ2-1 | NA | NA | TRBV28 | CASSLFKNEQFF | TGTGCCAGCAGTTTATTTAAAAATGAGCAGTTCTTC
TRBJ1-2 | NA | NA | TRBV9 | CASSVGGSHGYTF | TGTGCCAGCAGCGTCGGGGGTTCCCATGGCTACACCTTC
TRBJ1-1 | NA | few | TRBV19 | CASRGSEAFF | TGTGCCAGCAGAGGGAGTGAAGCTTTCTTT
TRBJ1-2 | NA | NA | TRBV11-3 | CASSLAGFNYGYTF | TGTGCCAGCAGCTTAGCCGGTTTTAACTATGGCTACACCTTC
TRBJ1-3 | NA | NA | TRBV6-5 | CASTRRVQSGNTIYF | TGTGCCAGCACCAGACGGGTCCAATCTGGAAACACCATATATTTT
TRBJ2-1 | NA | NA | TRBV5-1 | CASSWEDEQFF | TGCGCCAGCAGCTGGGAGGATGAGCAGTTCTTC
TRBJ2-3 | NA | NA | TRBV27 | CASSLRSEPAFTDTQYF | TGTGCCAGCAGTTTAAGGTCCGAGCCTGCTTTCACAGATACGCAGTATTTT
TRBJ2-7 | NA | NA | TRBV4-1 | CASSQAISSGAWTYEQYF | TGCGCCAGCAGCCAAGCAATTTCCTCAGGTGCTTGGACCTACGAGCAGTACTTC
TRBJ2-7 | TRBD2 | NA | TRBV7-3 | CASSLGTSPSYEQYF | TGTGCCAGCAGCTTAGGGACTAGCCCCTCCTACGAGCAGTACTTC
TRBJ2-7 | TRBD1 | NA | TRBV4-3 | CASSVGQGGPYEQYF | TGCGCCAGCAGCGTAGGACAGGGGGGGCCCTACGAGCAGTACTTC
TRBJ1-5 | NA | NA | TRBV6-6 | CASSYAGPNQPQHF | TGTGCCAGCAGTTACGCGGGGCCGAATCAGCCCCAGCATTTT
TRBJ2-7 | TRBD1 | NA | TRBV19 | CASSMDRGSYEQYF | TGTGCCAGTAGTATGGACAGGGGCTCCTACGAGCAGTACTTC
TRBJ2-5 | NA | NA | TRBV28 | CASSSGAAAGKEETQYF | TGTGCCAGCAGTTCCGGGGCAGCAGCCGGCAAAGAAGAGACCCAGTACTTC
TRBJ1-4 | NA | NA | TRBV27 | CASSLRVTNEKLFF | TGTGCCAGCAGTTTAAGGGTGACTAATGAAAAACTGTTTTTT
TRBJ2-7 | NA | NA | TRBV5-1 | CASSLVGYLNEQYF | TGCGCCAGCAGCTTGGTAGGGTATCTCAACGAGCAGTACTTC
TRBJ1-2 | TRBD1 | NA | TRBV9 | CASSVGQGVDYGYTF | TGTGCCAGCAGCGTAGGACAGGGAGTGGACTATGGCTACACCTTC
TRBJ1-2 | NA | few | TRBV19 | CAISDRPNYGYTF | TGTGCCATCTCGGATCGCCCTAACTATGGCTACACCTTC
TRBJ2-3 | TRBD2 | NA | TRBV4-2 | CASSRLLAGGRDTQYF | TGTGCCAGCAGCCGTCTACTAGCGGGAGGAAGGGATACGCAGTATTTT
TRBJ2-5 | NA | NA | TRBV5-1 | CASEAIGEETQYF | TGCGCCAGCGAGGCAATCGGGGAGGAGACCCAGTACTTC
TRBJ2-7 | NA | NA | TRBV30 | CAWKWGSTLYEQYF | TGTGCCTGGAAGTGGGGGTCTACCCTCTACGAGCAGTACTTC
TRBJ2-1 | TRBD2 | NA | TRBV11-3 | CASSLGPSGIDEQFF | TGTGCCAGCAGCTTAGGCCCTAGCGGGATTGATGAGCAGTTCTTC
TRBJ2-7 | TRBD2 | NA | TRBV5-6 | CASSLRTGTSPTTQYF | TGTGCCAGCAGCTTGAGGACCGGGACTAGCCCTACGACGCAGTACTTC
TRBJ2-7 | TRBD1 | NA | TRBV5-4 | CASSRRDRGSVEQYF | TGTGCCAGCAGCCGGAGGGACAGGGGGTCCGTCGAGCAGTACTTC
TRBJ1-4 | TRBD1 | NA | TRBV2 | CASSRDRVEKLFF | TGTGCCAGCAGTCGAGACAGGGTGGAAAAACTGTTTTTT
TRBJ2-1 | TRBD2 | NA | TRBV29-1 | CSVEGGRAYGEQFF | TGCAGCGTTGAGGGCGGGAGGGCCTATGGTGAGCAGTTCTTC
TRBJ1-5 | TRBD1 | NA | TRBV9 | CASSPTTGTNQPQHF | TGTGCCAGCAGCCCAACGACAGGGACGAATCAGCCCCAGCATTTT
TRBJ1-2 | NA | NA | TRBV7-4 | CASSKTGPNGYTF | TGTGCCAGCAGCAAGACCGGGCCTAATGGCTACACCTTC
TRBJ2-7 | TRBD1 | NA | TRBV11-2 | CASSLGGTGGYEQYF | TGTGCCAGCAGCTTAGGAGGGACAGGGGGCTACGAGCAGTACTTC
TRBJ2-1 | NA | few | TRBV5-4 | CASSLAARVAYNEQFF | TGTGCCAGCAGCTTGGCCGCTCGCGTAGCTTACAATGAGCAGTTCTTC
TRBJ1-1 | NA | NA | TRBV5-5 | CASSLGSWNTEAFF | TGTGCCAGCAGCTTGGGCAGCTGGAACACTGAAGCTTTCTTT
TRBJ2-7 | TRBD2 | once | TRBV15 | CATRPLAGVFHEQYF | TGTGCCACCAGACCTCTAGCGGGAGTATTCCACGAGCAGTACTTC
TRBJ2-2 | TRBD1 | few | TRBV28 | CASSIKKSGTGIPGELFF | TGTGCCAGCAGTATCAAGAAGTCCGGGACAGGGATACCCGGGGAGCTGTTTTTT
TRBJ2-1 | NA | NA | TRBV9 | CASSAVTLGEQFF | TGTGCCAGCAGCGCAGTGACGTTGGGGGAGCAGTTCTTC
TRBJ2-1 | NA | NA | TRBV7-9 | CASSLFQDEQFF | TGTGCCAGCAGCTTATTCCAGGATGAGCAGTTCTTC
TRBJ2-5 | TRBD2 | NA | TRBV6-6 | CASGKAGTYQETQYF | TGTGCCAGCGGGAAAGCGGGGACCTACCAAGAGACCCAGTACTTC
TRBJ2-7 | NA | NA | TRBV2 | CASSDDETGAPYEQYF | TGTGCCAGCAGTGATGACGAAACAGGTGCCCCCTACGAGCAGTACTTC
TRBJ2-1 | NA | NA | TRBV7-9 | CASRAASYYNEQFF | TGTGCCAGCAGGGCGGCCTCATACTACAATGAGCAGTTCTTC
TRBJ2-3 | NA | NA | TRBV29-1 | CSGRDSTYTDTQYF | TGCAGCGGCCGGGACTCGACTTACACAGATACGCAGTATTTT
TRBJ1-1 | NA | NA | TRBV7-9 | CASNQPGGRGKNTEAFF | TGTGCCAGCAACCAACCCGGGGGTAGGGGTAAAAACACTGAAGCTTTCTTT
TRBJ2-3 | NA | NA | TRBV7-8 | CASSLTGVVDTQYF | TGTGCCAGCAGCTTAACGGGAGTAGTAGATACGCAGTATTTT
TRBJ2-1 | TRBD1 | NA | TRBV11-2 | CASSRMSLGTGRYNEQFF | TGTGCCAGCAGCCGTATGAGCCTAGGGACAGGGCGATACAATGAGCAGTTCTTC
TRBJ1-2 | NA | NA | TRBV6-1 | CASTGSGNYGYTF | TGTGCCAGCACAGGGAGTGGGAACTATGGCTACACCTTC
TRBJ2-3 | TRBD2 | NA | TRBV5-1 | CASRGKQRESTDTQYF | TGCGCCAGCAGGGGAAAACAGCGGGAGTCCACAGATACGCAGTATTTT
TRBJ2-3 | TRBD2 | NA | TRBV27 | CASGRTSDYTDTQYF | TGTGCCAGCGGCAGGACTAGCGACTACACAGATACGCAGTATTTT
TRBJ2-7 | NA | NA | TRBV13 | CASSLGRGNYEQYF | TGTGCCAGCAGCTTGGGGCGGGGTAATTACGAGCAGTACTTC
TRBJ2-7 | TRBD2 | NA | TRBV4-1 | CASSFGLATEQYF | TGCGCCAGCAGCTTTGGACTAGCGACCGAGCAGTACTTC
TRBJ2-6 | NA | NA | TRBV5-1 | CASSLEFVGSGANVLTF | TGCGCCAGCAGCTTGGAGTTCGTTGGCTCTGGGGCCAACGTCCTGACTTTC
TRBJ2-1 | TRBD1 | NA | TRBV25-1 | CATRVGQGYNEQFF | TGTGCCACCAGGGTGGGACAGGGCTACAATGAGCAGTTCTTC
TRBJ1-2 | NA | NA | TRBV7-2 | CASSYGTPYGYTF | TGTGCCAGCAGCTACGGGACGCCCTATGGCTACACCTTC